This is a list of T cell receptor beta chains from one sample in a study of blood T cell repertoires in COVID-19. This table comes from immunoSEQ multiplex PCR, and its TCRdb copy is limited to in-frame clones, with some not included. Among over 130,000 clones listed, approximately 84% were seen once. The sample comprised PBMCs or T cells enriched from blood (not recorded which). The origin of the receptors is a woman younger than 30 who had been exposed to COVID-19. Each CDR3 is given with its conserved first and last residue. Fields, in order: V gene, J gene, D gene, clone size, CDR3 protein, CDR3 DNA. A D gene is named only where the DNA matches it firmly. A row's size may be missing; if present it is once, few, many or a size class.

TRBV28	TRBJ2-7	TRBD2	-	CASSYGLAGDRYEQYF	TGTGCCAGCAGCTACGGACTAGCGGGAGACCGGTACGAGCAGTACTTC
TRBV5-1	TRBJ2-1	-	-	CASSLAPGYVDNEQFF	TGCGCCAGCAGCTTGGCCCCAGGGTATGTCGACAATGAGCAGTTCTTC
TRBV30	TRBJ1-6	-	-	CAWSREGRSPLHF	TGTGCCTGGAGCAGGGAAGGTCGTTCACCCCTCCACTTT
TRBV6-5	TRBJ1-1	TRBD1	-	CASSYGAGGANTEAFF	TGTGCCAGCAGTTACGGGGCAGGGGGAGCGAACACTGAAGCTTTCTTT
TRBV5-6	TRBJ2-1	TRBD2	once	CASSGTSKSYNEQFF	TGTGCCAGCAGCGGGACTAGCAAGTCCTACAATGAGCAGTTCTTC
TRBV6-2/TRBV6-3	TRBJ1-5	-	-	CASSYSSGAPDNQPQHF	TGTGCCAGCAGTTACTCCTCAGGGGCCCCTGACAATCAGCCCCAGCATTTT
TRBV10-2	TRBJ2-7	TRBD1	-	CASIGIDRGYEQYF	TGCGCCAGCATAGGGATAGACAGGGGTTACGAGCAGTACTTC
TRBV19	TRBJ2-7	TRBD2	few	CASSSPSGRPYEQYF	TGTGCCAGTAGTTCGCCTAGCGGGAGGCCCTACGAGCAGTACTTC
TRBV2	TRBJ1-1	-	-	CASRAMNTEAFF	TGTGCCAGCAGGGCCATGAACACTGAAGCTTTCTTT
TRBV5-6	TRBJ1-2	-	-	CASSLEHLAGGYTF	TGTGCCAGCAGCTTGGAACATCTCGCGGGAGGCTACACCTTC
TRBV7-2	TRBJ2-7	-	-	CASSIGQYYEQYF	TGTGCCAGCAGCATCGGACAGTACTACGAGCAGTACTTC
TRBV28	TRBJ1-4	-	-	CASSSPNLAGEYYATNEKLFF	TGTGCCAGCAGTTCCCCCAACCTGGCGGGGGAATACTATGCAACTAATGAAAAACTGTTTTTT
TRBV7-6	TRBJ2-3	TRBD2	-	CASSSQTSGLSTDTQYF	TGTGCCAGCAGCTCGCAGACTAGCGGACTTAGCACAGATACGCAGTATTTT
TRBV7-9	TRBJ1-3	TRBD1	-	CASSLGDRVDDTIYF	TGTGCCAGCAGCTTAGGGGACAGGGTTGATGACACCATATATTTT
TRBV28	TRBJ2-1	TRBD2	-	CASSIAGGPHEQFF	TGTGCCAGCAGCATAGCGGGAGGGCCGCATGAGCAGTTCTTC
TRBV12-2	TRBJ1-2	-	-	CASTPPSRRGYTF	TGTGCAAGTACCCCTCCAAGCCGTCGTGGCTACACCTTC
TRBV19	TRBJ1-1	TRBD1	-	CASSTTWTGLNTEAFF	TGTGCCAGTAGTACGACCTGGACAGGCCTAAACACTGAAGCTTTCTTT
TRBV6-5	TRBJ1-4	-	-	CASSSPPEKLFF	TGTGCCAGCAGTTCCCCTCCGGAAAAACTGTTTTTT
TRBV7-9	TRBJ1-2	-	-	CASSPPGSVVSERGYTF	TGTGCCAGCAGCCCCCCGGGTTCTGTTGTATCAGAGCGTGGCTACACCTTC
TRBV24-1	TRBJ2-1	-	few	CATSSQTRDVGEQFF	TGTGCCACCAGTTCCCAGACTAGAGATGTAGGGGAGCAGTTCTTC
TRBV7-6	TRBJ1-4	-	-	CASSLGGGTNEKLFF	TGTGCCAGCAGCTTGGGGGGAGGGACTAATGAAAAACTGTTTTTT
TRBV27	TRBJ2-7	TRBD2	-	CASSLSLSSGGTYEQYF	TGTGCCAGCAGTTTATCGTTATCTAGCGGGGGAACCTACGAGCAGTACTTC
TRBV2	TRBJ1-4	-	-	CASSLQGRNEKLFF	TGTGCCAGCAGTCTGCAGGGTCGTAATGAAAAACTGTTTTTT
TRBV5-5	TRBJ2-2	TRBD2	-	CASSFNPGGNTGELFF	TGTGCCAGCAGCTTCAATCCGGGAGGGAACACCGGGGAGCTGTTTTTT
TRBV7-9	TRBJ1-6	-	-	CASRFNGDSPLHF	TGTGCCAGCAGGTTTAACGGGGATTCACCCCTCCACTTT
TRBV18	TRBJ1-4	-	-	CASSPQGRSNEKLFF	TGTGCCAGCTCACCACAGGGGAGGTCTAATGAAAAACTGTTTTTT
TRBV4-3	TRBJ1-1	-	-	CASSQDMRDTEAFF	TGCGCCAGCAGCCAAGATATGAGGGACACTGAAGCTTTCTTT
TRBV5-4	TRBJ2-1	TRBD2	-	CASSRGLAVHNEQFF	TGTGCCAGCAGCCGGGGACTAGCGGTCCACAATGAGCAGTTCTTC
TRBV27	TRBJ1-6	-	-	CASSHSPRLNNNSPLHF	TGTGCCAGCAGTCACTCCCCCAGACTTAATAATAATTCACCCCTCCACTTT
TRBV11-2	TRBJ2-1	TRBD2	-	CASSRPGTSRNNEQFF	TGTGCCAGCAGCCGACCGGGGACTAGCCGAAACAATGAGCAGTTCTTC
TRBV5-1	TRBJ2-6	-	-	CASSITGRLSGANVLTF	TGCGCCAGCAGCATCACAGGGCGTCTCTCTGGGGCCAACGTCCTGACTTTC
TRBV9	TRBJ1-1	-	few	CASSALGGGGTEAFF	TGTGCCAGCAGCGCCCTGGGCGGGGGTGGGACTGAAGCTTTCTTT
TRBV27	TRBJ2-7	-	few	CASSNQGQTYEQYF	TGTGCCAGCAGTAACCAGGGACAAACCTACGAGCAGTACTTC
TRBV18	TRBJ2-1	-	-	CASSPPSLGGNEQFF	TGTGCCAGCTCACCACCTAGCCTGGGTGGGAATGAGCAGTTCTTC
TRBV27	TRBJ2-5	TRBD1	-	CASSLRQGGETQYF	TGTGCCAGCAGTTTAAGACAGGGCGGTGAGACCCAGTACTTC
TRBV27	TRBJ2-7	-	once	CASSLRSDGTYEQYF	TGTGCCAGCAGTTTACGCTCCGACGGGACCTACGAGCAGTACTTC
TRBV28	TRBJ2-3	-	-	CASSLGAHYTDTQYF	TGTGCCAGTAGCTTAGGGGCTCACTACACAGATACGCAGTATTTT
TRBV2	TRBJ2-7	-	-	CASVESQFGIGGSYEQYF	TGTGCCAGCGTAGAGTCTCAGTTTGGAATTGGAGGCTCCTACGAGCAGTACTTC
TRBV18	TRBJ1-1	-	few	CASSQGMNTEAFF	TGTGCCAGCTCGCAGGGGATGAACACTGAAGCTTTCTTT
TRBV19	TRBJ2-2	TRBD1	-	CASSTGQGAGTGELFF	TGTGCCAGTAGTACAGGACAGGGGGCTGGGACCGGGGAGCTGTTTTTT
TRBV2	TRBJ1-2	-	-	CASRRGGSNYGYTF	TGTGCCAGCAGGAGGGGAGGATCTAACTATGGCTACACCTTC
TRBV20-1	TRBJ1-1	-	-	CSARDDTEAFF	TGCAGTGCGCGAGATGACACTGAAGCTTTCTTT
TRBV4-1	TRBJ1-6	TRBD1	-	CASSYRDRESSYNSPLHF	TGCGCCAGCAGCTACCGGGACAGGGAGAGCTCCTATAATTCACCCCTCCACTTT
TRBV6-5	TRBJ1-1	TRBD1	once	CASRSDRVTEAFF	TGTGCCAGCCGGAGTGACAGGGTCACTGAAGCTTTCTTT